The source of this T cell receptor beta chain is a study of identifying expanded T cells in peripheral blood. General observations from the study: Across healthy donors, higher total template counts meant significantly greater approximately two-week count variance. Differentially abundant clones: roughly 1.2 between replicates, approximately 15 at roughly 15 days, 19 to 20 at four.

Clones were sequenced by immunoSEQ multiplex PCR, and TCRdb holds only the in-frame ones, with some missing. Among some 100,000 clones listed, about 87% were seen once. In regard to this clone: Antigen: not known.

Collection occurred without any documented infections or immune events in donors. Source material: blood. The source is a person aged 18 to 75 in good health.

The DNA of the CDR3 is TGTGCCAGCGGGACGGGGAATCGGTACGAGCAGTACTTC. This sequence encodes CASGTGNRYEQYF. The chain joins TRBV28 to TRBJ2-7; either TRBD1 or TRBD2 may fit D (5 bases each). With 8 bases removed from V and 4 bases from J, the gap between germline ends came to 15 bases. Germline V gene lookup returns CDR1 MDHEN and CDR2 SYDVKM. The CDR3 loop spans 13 amino acids.